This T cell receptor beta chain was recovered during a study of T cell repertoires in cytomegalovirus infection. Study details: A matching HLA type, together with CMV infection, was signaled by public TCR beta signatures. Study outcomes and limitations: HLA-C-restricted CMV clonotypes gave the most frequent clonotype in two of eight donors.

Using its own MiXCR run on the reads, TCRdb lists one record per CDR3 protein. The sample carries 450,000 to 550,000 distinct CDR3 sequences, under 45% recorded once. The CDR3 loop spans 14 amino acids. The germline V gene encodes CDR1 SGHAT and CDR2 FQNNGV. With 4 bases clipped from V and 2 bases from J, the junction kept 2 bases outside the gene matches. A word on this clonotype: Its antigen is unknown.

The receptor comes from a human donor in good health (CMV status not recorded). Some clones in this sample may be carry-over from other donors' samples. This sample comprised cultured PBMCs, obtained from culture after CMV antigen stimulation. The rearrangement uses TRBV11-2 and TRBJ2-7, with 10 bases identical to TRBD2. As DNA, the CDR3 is TGTGCCAGCAGCTACCTAGCGGGAGCCTACGAGCAGTACTTC. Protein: CASSYLAGAYEQYF.